This T cell receptor beta chain originates from a study of T cell responses to AZD1222 COVID-19 vaccine. About this clone: Its cognate antigen is unknown.

Some clones are missing from TCRdb's copy, which holds only in-frame ones; the method was immunoSEQ multiplex PCR. Of around 94,000 clones listed, roughly 88% are singletons. The CDR3 covers 15 residues. Trimming cost V 2 bases and J 2 bases; bases outside gene matches: 3. Germline CDR1 LNHDA, CDR2 SQIVND (reference sequence). The study, taken as a whole, reports: Clonal diversity was possibly underestimated, and white British individuals and females predominated among donors. Seropositive at baseline were only six AZD1222 recipients. When two AZD1222 doses had been given, Spike-specific TCR breadth and depth rose.

The sequencing used peripheral blood, collected on day 0 of AZD1222 vaccination. This chain links TRBV19 with TRBJ1-5; 7 bases agree with TRBD1. This TCR derives from an adult in good health. The CDR3 loop is CASSIYGQGNQPQHF. In DNA, the CDR3 is TGTGCCAGTAGTATATATGGACAGGGCAATCAGCCCCAGCATTTT. Using reference TRBV19 and TRBJ1-5 for the parts outside the CDR3, the full variable domain is DGGITQSPKYLFRKEGQNVTLSCEQNLNHDAMYWYRQDPGQGLRLIYYSQIVNDFQKGDIAEGYSVSREKKESFPLTVTSAQKNPTAFYLCASSIYGQGNQPQHFGDGTRLSIL.